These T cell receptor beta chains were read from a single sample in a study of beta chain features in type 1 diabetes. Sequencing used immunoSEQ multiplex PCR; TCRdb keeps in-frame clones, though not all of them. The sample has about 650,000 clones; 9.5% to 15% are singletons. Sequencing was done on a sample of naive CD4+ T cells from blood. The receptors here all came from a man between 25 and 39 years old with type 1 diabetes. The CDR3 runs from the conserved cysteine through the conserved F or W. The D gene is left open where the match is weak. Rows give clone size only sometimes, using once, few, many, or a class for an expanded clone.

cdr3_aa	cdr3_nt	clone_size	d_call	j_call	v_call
CASSIGEGFRGYTF	TGTGCCAGTAGTATAGGAGAGGGATTTCGGGGCTACACCTTC	few	NA	TRBJ1-2	TRBV19
CASSNPPGTSGLDTQYF	TGTGCCAGCAGCAACCCCCCCGGGACTAGCGGGTTAGATACGCAGTATTTT	NA	TRBD2	TRBJ2-3	TRBV28
CASSLGAGLAGDTGELFF	TGTGCCAGCAGCTTAGGCGCGGGACTAGCGGGGGACACCGGGGAGCTGTTTTTT	few	TRBD2	TRBJ2-2	TRBV13
CASSRQANSYNSPLHF	TGTGCCAGCAGCAGACAGGCCAACTCCTATAATTCACCCCTCCACTTT	NA	NA	TRBJ1-6	TRBV7-2
CASSIAKARGTEAFF	TGTGCCAGTAGTATAGCTAAGGCCAGGGGCACTGAAGCTTTCTTT	few	NA	TRBJ1-1	TRBV19
CASSLRRPVTEQYF	TGTGCCAGCAGCTTAAGACGACCCGTTACGGAGCAGTACTTC	few	NA	TRBJ2-7	TRBV13
CASSPWGANTGELFF	TGTGCCAGCAGCCCCTGGGGGGCGAACACCGGGGAGCTGTTTTTT	NA	NA	TRBJ2-2	TRBV7-2
CASRSGQETQYF	TGTGCCAGCAGATCAGGACAAGAGACCCAGTACTTC	NA	NA	TRBJ2-5	TRBV6-6
CASSRTGGDGYTF	TGTGCCAGCAGCCGTACAGGGGGTGATGGCTACACCTTC	few	TRBD1	TRBJ1-2	TRBV5-4
CASTPPTANEKLFF	TGTGCCAGCACCCCCCCAACGGCTAATGAAAAACTGTTTTTT	few	NA	TRBJ1-4	TRBV25-1
CASSLGSGAQETQYF	TGTGCCAGCAGCTTAGGATCGGGGGCCCAAGAGACCCAGTACTTC	NA	NA	TRBJ2-5	TRBV7-2
CASSSNRGPNEKLFF	TGTGCCAGCTCTTCCAACAGGGGGCCTAATGAAAAACTGTTTTTT	few	TRBD1	TRBJ1-4	TRBV18
CATTGDGGQETQYF	TGTGCCACAACCGGGGATGGAGGCCAAGAGACCCAGTACTTC	few	NA	TRBJ2-5	TRBV25-1
CASSLRGQRNSPLHF	TGTGCCAGCAGCTTGAGAGGACAGAGAAATTCACCCCTCCACTTT	few	NA	TRBJ1-6	TRBV13
CASSQGPTHFF	TGTGCCAGCAGCCAAGGACCAACCCACTTCTTC	few	NA	TRBJ2-1	TRBV14
CASSLGPERVDTQYF	TGCGCCAGCAGCTTGGGTCCGGAAAGAGTAGATACGCAGTATTTT	NA	NA	TRBJ2-3	TRBV5-1
CASSLGTPVSYEQYF	TGTGCCAGCAGCTTGGGGACGCCGGTCTCCTACGAGCAGTACTTC	NA	NA	TRBJ2-7	TRBV5-4
CASSRLSEGDYGYTF	TGTGCCAGCTCAAGGCTCAGCGAGGGAGACTATGGCTACACCTTC	NA	NA	TRBJ1-2	TRBV19
CASAGLAGGLSTDTQYF	TGTGCCAGCGCCGGACTAGCGGGGGGACTTAGCACAGATACGCAGTATTTT	NA	TRBD2	TRBJ2-3	TRBV2
CASSLLRLKAPRDGYTF	TGTGCCAGCAGTTTATTACGCCTAAAGGCGCCAAGGGATGGCTACACCTTC	NA	NA	TRBJ1-2	TRBV28
CASSLRTEGPEQYF	TGTGCCAGCAGCTTAAGGACGGAAGGTCCCGAGCAGTACTTC	NA	NA	TRBJ2-7	TRBV7-2
CASSYSRTNEQYF	TGTGCCAGCAGTTACTCCAGGACCAACGAGCAGTACTTC	few	NA	TRBJ2-7	TRBV6-5
CASSQSRGPGTENSPLHF	TGCGCCAGCAGTCAATCGAGGGGTCCCGGGACAGAGAATTCACCCCTCCACTTT	few	TRBD1	TRBJ1-6	TRBV23-1
CATSSRAAGSTEQYF	TGTGCCACCAGCAGTAGGGCAGCGGGCTCAACCGAGCAGTACTTC	few	NA	TRBJ2-7	TRBV15
CASSQQGGEKLFF	TGTGCCAGCAGCCAACAGGGAGGGGAAAAACTGTTTTTT	once	NA	TRBJ1-4	TRBV7-7
CASSPPLSTGGNEQFF	TGCGCCAGCAGCCCACCACTTTCGACAGGGGGCAATGAGCAGTTCTTC	NA	TRBD1	TRBJ2-1	TRBV5-1
CASREQGAQGGELFF	TGTGCCAGCAGGGAACAGGGGGCGCAGGGCGGGGAGCTGTTTTTT	few	TRBD1	TRBJ2-2	TRBV11-3
CASSAYGSSGLNEQFF	TGTGCCAGCAGCGCCTACGGGTCCTCAGGCCTCAATGAGCAGTTCTTC	few	NA	TRBJ2-1	TRBV9
CASSLRGGGQTDTQYF	TGTGCCAGCAGCCTCAGAGGGGGCGGACAAACAGATACGCAGTATTTT	NA	TRBD1	TRBJ2-3	TRBV27
CASYGTGRNYGYTF	TGTGCCAGCTATGGAACGGGGCGAAACTATGGCTACACCTTC	NA	NA	TRBJ1-2	TRBV25-1
CASSAGPPDTQYF	TGTGCCAGCAGCGCCGGACCCCCAGATACGCAGTATTTT	few	NA	TRBJ2-3	TRBV2
CASIGGRDGYTF	TGTGCCAGCATCGGGGGTAGGGATGGCTACACCTTC	once	NA	TRBJ1-2	TRBV28
CASSFMSGETQYF	TGTGCCAGCAGCTTTATGTCTGGAGAGACCCAGTACTTC	few	NA	TRBJ2-5	TRBV7-2
CASSLWDNTGELFF	TGTGCCAGCAGTTTGTGGGACAACACCGGGGAGCTGTTTTTT	few	NA	TRBJ2-2	TRBV27
CASRGTGGQSGNTIYF	TGTGCCAGCAGAGGGACAGGGGGTCAGTCTGGAAACACCATATATTTT	few	TRBD1	TRBJ1-3	TRBV9
CATRLDEQFF	TGTGCCACCAGGCTAGATGAGCAGTTCTTC	few	NA	TRBJ2-1	TRBV5-6
CATQGTGEAYSNQPQHF	TGTGCCACCCAAGGAACGGGGGAAGCTTACAGCAATCAGCCCCAGCATTTT	few	NA	TRBJ1-5	TRBV19
CASSPASQPQHF	TGTGCCAGCAGCCCGGCGAGCCAGCCCCAGCATTTT	NA	NA	TRBJ1-5	TRBV7-9
CASSRRNLNYGYTF	TGTGCCAGCAGCCGCAGGAACCTAAACTATGGCTACACCTTC	NA	NA	TRBJ1-2	TRBV7-9
CASSPDRVYSYNEQFF	TGTGCCAGCAGTCCGGACAGGGTATACTCCTACAATGAGCAGTTCTTC	NA	TRBD1	TRBJ2-1	TRBV14
CASSLGTAVIEKLFF	TGTGCCAGCAGCCTAGGGACTGCGGTAATAGAAAAACTGTTTTTT	few	NA	TRBJ1-4	TRBV4-2
CASSQDDGVNTEAFF	TGCGCCAGCAGCCAAGACGACGGAGTGAACACTGAAGCTTTCTTT	few	NA	TRBJ1-1	TRBV4-3
CASSYSSRPYTDTQYF	TGTGCCAGCAGTTACTCGAGTCGTCCCTACACAGATACGCAGTATTTT	NA	NA	TRBJ2-3	TRBV6-5
CASSYLAGLNTGELFF	TGTGCCAGCAGTTACCTAGCGGGATTGAACACCGGGGAGCTGTTTTTT	few	TRBD2	TRBJ2-2	TRBV6-6
CASSLSSGGSYEQYF	TGTGCCAGCAGTTTGTCTAGCGGGGGGTCCTACGAGCAGTACTTC	few	TRBD2	TRBJ2-7	TRBV27
CASSPGQGISPLFF	TGTGCCAGCTCACCGGGACAGGGTATATCACCACTGTTTTTT	few	TRBD1	TRBJ1-4	TRBV18
CASSLLRDRRYQPQHF	TGTGCCAGCAGTTTACTCCGGGACAGGCGATATCAGCCCCAGCATTTT	once	TRBD1	TRBJ1-5	TRBV28
CASSRQIWEDQETQYF	TGTGCCAGCAGCCGCCAAATATGGGAGGACCAAGAGACCCAGTACTTC	few	NA	TRBJ2-5	TRBV4-2
CASSDPSTGTDTQYF	TGTGCCAGCAGTGACCCATCGACAGGCACAGATACGCAGTATTTT	many	NA	TRBJ2-3	TRBV9
CASSVRQGSYEQYF	TGTGCCAGCAGCGTTCGACAGGGATCCTACGAGCAGTACTTC	NA	TRBD1	TRBJ2-7	TRBV9
CASSQGHSYNSPLHF	TGCGCCAGCAGCCAAGGCCACTCCTATAATTCACCCCTCCACTTT	few	NA	TRBJ1-6	TRBV4-3
CASSFVPNEKLFF	TGTGCCAGCAGCTTTGTTCCTAATGAAAAACTGTTTTTT	NA	NA	TRBJ1-4	TRBV7-9
CSVSRGANTGELFF	TGCAGCGTTTCGCGGGGGGCCAACACCGGGGAGCTGTTTTTT	few	TRBD2	TRBJ2-2	TRBV29-1
CSVETPSGYTF	TGCAGCGTTGAGACTCCATCCGGCTACACCTTC	few	NA	TRBJ1-2	TRBV29-1